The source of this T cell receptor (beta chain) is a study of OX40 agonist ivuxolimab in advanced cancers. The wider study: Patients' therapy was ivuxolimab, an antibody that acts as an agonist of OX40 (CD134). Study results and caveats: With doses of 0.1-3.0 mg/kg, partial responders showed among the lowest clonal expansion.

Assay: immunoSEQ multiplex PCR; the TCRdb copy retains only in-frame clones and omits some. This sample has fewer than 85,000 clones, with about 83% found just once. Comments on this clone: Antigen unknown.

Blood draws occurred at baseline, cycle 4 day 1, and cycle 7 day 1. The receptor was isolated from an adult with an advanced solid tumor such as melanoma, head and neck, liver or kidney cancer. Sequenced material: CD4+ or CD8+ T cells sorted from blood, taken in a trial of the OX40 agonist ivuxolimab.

The CDR3 is CAWSPGTVKETQYF. Written as DNA, the CDR3 is TGTGCCTGGAGTCCCGGGACAGTTAAAGAGACCCAGTACTTC. The chain couples TRBV30 to TRBJ2-5; TRBD1 agrees at 7 bases. Trimming took 2 bases from V and 3 from J; bases not matched to a gene: 6. CDR1 GTSNPN and CDR2 SVGIG come from the germline V gene (reference sequence). The CDR3 sequence is 14 residues long.